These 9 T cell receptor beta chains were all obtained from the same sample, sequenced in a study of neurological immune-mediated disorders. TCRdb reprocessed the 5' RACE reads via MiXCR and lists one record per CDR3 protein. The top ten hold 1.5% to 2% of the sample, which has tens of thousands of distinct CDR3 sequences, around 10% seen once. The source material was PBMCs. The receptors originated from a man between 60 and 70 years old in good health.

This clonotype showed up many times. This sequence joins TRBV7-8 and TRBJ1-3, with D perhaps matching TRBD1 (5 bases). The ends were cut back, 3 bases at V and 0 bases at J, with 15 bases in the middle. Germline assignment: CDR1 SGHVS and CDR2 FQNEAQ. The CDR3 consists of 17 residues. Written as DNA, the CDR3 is TGTGCCAGCAGCTTGTTCTCCTGGGACCTCTCTGGAAACACCATATATTTT. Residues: CASSLFSWDLSGNTIYF.

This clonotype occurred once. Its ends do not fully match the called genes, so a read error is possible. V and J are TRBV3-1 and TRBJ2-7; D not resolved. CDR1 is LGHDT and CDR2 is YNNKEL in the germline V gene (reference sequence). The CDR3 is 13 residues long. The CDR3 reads CANSHLGTYEQYF. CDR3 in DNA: TGTGCCAACAGCCACCTAGGAACCTACGAGCAGTACTTC.

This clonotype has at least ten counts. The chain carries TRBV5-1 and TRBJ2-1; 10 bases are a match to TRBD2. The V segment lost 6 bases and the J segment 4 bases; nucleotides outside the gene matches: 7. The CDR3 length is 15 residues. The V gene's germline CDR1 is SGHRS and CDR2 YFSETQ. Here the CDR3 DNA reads TGCGCCAGCACAGAAGCGGGGGGGAATTACAATGAGCAGTTCTTC. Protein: CASTEAGGNYNEQFF.

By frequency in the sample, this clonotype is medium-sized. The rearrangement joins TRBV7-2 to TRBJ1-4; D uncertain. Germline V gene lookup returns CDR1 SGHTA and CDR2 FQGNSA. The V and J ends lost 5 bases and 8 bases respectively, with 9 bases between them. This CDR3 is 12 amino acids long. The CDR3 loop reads CASSPAREKLFF. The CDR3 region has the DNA TGTGCCAGCAGCCCCGCAAGGGAAAAACTGTTTTTT.

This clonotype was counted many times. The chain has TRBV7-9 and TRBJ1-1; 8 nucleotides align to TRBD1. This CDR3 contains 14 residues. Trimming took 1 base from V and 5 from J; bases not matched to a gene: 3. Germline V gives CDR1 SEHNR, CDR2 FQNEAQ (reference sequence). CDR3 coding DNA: TGTGCCAGCAGCTTAGTACAGGGGGGAACTGAAGCTTTCTTT. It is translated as CASSLVQGGTEAFF.

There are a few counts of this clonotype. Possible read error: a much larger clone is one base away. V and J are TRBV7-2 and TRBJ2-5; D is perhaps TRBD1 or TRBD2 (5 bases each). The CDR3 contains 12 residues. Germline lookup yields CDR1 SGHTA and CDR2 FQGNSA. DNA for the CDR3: TGTGCCAACAGCATTTGGGGGGAGACCCAGTACTTC. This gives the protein CANSIWGETQYF. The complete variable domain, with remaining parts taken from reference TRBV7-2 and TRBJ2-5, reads GAGVSQSPSNKVTEKGKDVELRCDPISGHTALYWYRQSLGQGLEFLIYFQGNSAPDKSGLPSDRFSAERTGGSVSTLTIQRTQQEDSAVYLCANSIWGETQYFGPGTRLLVL.

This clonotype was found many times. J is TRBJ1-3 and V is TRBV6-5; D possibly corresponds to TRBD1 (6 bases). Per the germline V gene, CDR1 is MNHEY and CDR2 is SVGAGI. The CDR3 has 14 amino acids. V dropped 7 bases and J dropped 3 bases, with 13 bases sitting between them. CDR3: CASKITGFGNTIYF. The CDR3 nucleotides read TGTGCCAGCAAGATTACAGGGTTTGGAAACACCATATATTTT.

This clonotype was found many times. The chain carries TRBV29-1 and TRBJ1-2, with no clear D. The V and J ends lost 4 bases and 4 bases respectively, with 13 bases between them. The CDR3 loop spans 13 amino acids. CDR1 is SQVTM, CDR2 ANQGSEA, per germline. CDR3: CSVGTVASYGYTF. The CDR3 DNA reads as TGCAGCGTTGGGACCGTCGCTAGCTATGGCTACACCTTC.

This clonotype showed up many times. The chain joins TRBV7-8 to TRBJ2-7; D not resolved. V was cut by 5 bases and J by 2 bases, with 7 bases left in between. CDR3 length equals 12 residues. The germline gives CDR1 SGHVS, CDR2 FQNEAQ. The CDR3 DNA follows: TGTGCCAGCAGCCCCCATCCCTACGAGCAGTACTTC. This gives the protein CASSPHPYEQYF.